Judged by abundance, the clone carrying this TCR beta chain is large (0.1 to 1%). This sample is part of a study of circulating CD8 cells and anti-PD-1 response in melanoma. For the study at large: Responders had complete or partial responses; non-responders had stable or progressive disease.

Four subsets defined by PD-1 and/or TIGIT were sorted from live CD3+CD8+TCRalphabeta+ cells. TCR libraries were prepared from about 16 ng of total RNA with the QIAseq Immune Repertoire TCR panel. TCRdb analysed the reads with MiXCR anew, one entry per CDR3 protein. The sample lists over 200 distinct CDR3 sequences, 10% to 15% occurring once. This CDR3 is built from 13 residues. Germline V gene sequence: CDR1 LNHDA, CDR2 SQIVND (reference sequence). Trimming removed 4 bases from V and 8 bases from J, with 14 bases in between. This specimen was CD8+ T cells from PBMCs, taken at baseline or after one month of anti-PD-1 therapy (not recorded which). The chain recombines TRBV19 with TRBJ1-2; a weak D match, TRBD1 (5 bases). The origin of this receptor is a human donor with melanoma. CDR3 sequence reads: CASSTEGMKGYTF. DNA of the CDR3: TGTGCCAGTAGTACAGAGGGGATGAAGGGCTACACCTTC.